The present T cell receptor (beta chain) was sequenced within a study of blood T cell repertoires in COVID-19 (TCRdb year 2020). Concerning the study at large: Samples from collaborators originated in the United States, Italy and Spain and spanned both the acute and convalescent phases of COVID-19. The material from the prospective study consisted of cDNA or gDNA derived from T cells, B-cell-depleted T cells, or PBMCs. Deeply sampled blood TCRbeta repertoires from subjects exposed to, actively infected with, or recovered from COVID-19 were included in the dataset. The repertoires were released in a freely available public database intended as a resource for research on the immune response to SARS-CoV-2. Samples came from the ongoing ImmuneRACE study (first 160 participants) plus 1,254 subjects from 6 global collaborators. Sample metadata almost always included a de-identified subject ID, COVID-19 status, age in years and sex. Where HLA class I and class II types were available, the types were taken from metadata supplied by the sample provider, not from assay-based typing.

Inclusive of the bounding cysteine and phenylalanine, the CDR3 is 12 residues long. Only the CDR3 region is kept as DNA, spanning 36 bases read in frame from base 1. Based on the germline V gene (reference sequence), the CDR1 and CDR2 sequences are LGHDT and YNNKEL. Trimming costs V 4 bases and J 4 bases, and their ends lie 5 bases apart. Concerning this clone itself: It has no known antigen specificity. Base qualities were left out, and no much larger clone turns up one base away.

The study at large found these results: How much clinical and demographic metadata was included differed by source and by participant, and the metadata was provided uncurated.

In Seattle, one collaborating source enrolled patients while the infection was active and tracked those patients longitudinally over the course of disease. Collaborating institutions collected whole blood in K2EDTA tubes following their own protocols. For TCRbeta analysis, collaborators shipped samples as frozen whole blood, isolated PBMCs, or DNA extracted from either of those sample types. TCRbeta CDR3 regions were amplified from genomic DNA using the immunoSEQ Assay, a bias-controlled multiplex PCR. The original methods were these. The number of nucleated cells in each sample was estimated from the amplification of reference gene primers within the assay. Sequence reads were collapsed and filtered to measure the absolute abundance of every unique TCRbeta CDR3 rearrangement. For each sample, productive Simpson clonality was calculated as the square root of Simpson's diversity index across productive rearrangements. The clones in this table, taken by TCRdb from immuneACCESS, are in-frame only. Not every clone is retained; where verified, under half of the shortfall comes from an unresolved V gene, and the cause of the rest is unknown. From that table come the V and J calls and clone size; the DNA was used to work out D and trimming. This sample lists around 190,000 clones; more than 70% were detected once. Of the sample, roughly a sixth is held by the ten largest clones.

The V and J segments used are TRBV3-1 (or the pseudogene TRBV3-2) and TRBJ1-3; no D segment can be confidently identified. This clonotype originated in a man between 50 and 59 years old with COVID-19, enrolled during active disease. The specimen was peripheral blood. The CDR3 region reads CASSLTGNTIYF. The sequenced DNA is TGTGCCAGCAGCCTGACAGGAAACACCATATATTTT.